This T cell receptor (beta chain) was obtained from a study of brain T cells in children with intractable seizures. The CDR3 loop spans 13 amino acids. Germline CDR1 MNHEY, CDR2 SVGAGI. V lost 2 bases and J lost 5; bases outside the gene matches: 0. At least one anti-epileptic drug was given before surgery. The data were produced by immunoSEQ multiplex PCR, yet TCRdb's version contains in-frame clones alone and is incomplete. The sample carries about 76,000 clones, 85% to 95% recorded once. The sequenced sample was peripheral blood, obtained at surgery. The chain recombines TRBV6-5 with TRBJ2-1; 7 bases are a match to TRBD1. This receptor was taken from a boy in the first two years of life with tuberous sclerosis and intractable seizures. CDR3 loop: CASSYTGDNEQFF. CDR3 nucleotides: TGTGCCAGCAGTTACACAGGGGACAATGAGCAGTTCTTC.